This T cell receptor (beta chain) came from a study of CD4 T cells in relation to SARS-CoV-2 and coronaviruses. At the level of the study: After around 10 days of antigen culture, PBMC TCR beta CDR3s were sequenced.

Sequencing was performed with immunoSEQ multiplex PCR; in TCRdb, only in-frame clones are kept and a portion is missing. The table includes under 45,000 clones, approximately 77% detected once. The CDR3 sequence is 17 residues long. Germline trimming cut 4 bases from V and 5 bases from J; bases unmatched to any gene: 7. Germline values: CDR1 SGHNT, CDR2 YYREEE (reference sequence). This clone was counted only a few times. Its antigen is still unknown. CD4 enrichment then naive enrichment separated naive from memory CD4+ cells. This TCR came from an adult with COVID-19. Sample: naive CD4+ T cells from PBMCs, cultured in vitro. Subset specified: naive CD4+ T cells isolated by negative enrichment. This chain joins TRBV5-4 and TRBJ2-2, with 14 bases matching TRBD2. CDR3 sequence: CASSAGTSGSRTGELFF. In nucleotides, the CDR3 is TGTGCCAGCAGCGCTGGGACTAGCGGGAGTCGGACCGGGGAGCTGTTTTTT.